This T cell receptor beta chain was sequenced during a study of cytomegalovirus exposure and HLA in healthy donors (dated by TCRdb to 2017 to 2019). For the wider study: According to an earlier analysis of 550 to 750 of the donors, roughly 180 million T cells yielded some 110 million unique TCR beta sequences and 276 Gb of sequence data. Roughly 300 gigabases of sequencing data and some 85 million unique TCR sequences were included in an early release covering about 700 HLA-typed donors. The genetic ancestry cluster associated with self-reported Caucasian donors included about 84% of the 300 to 450 genotyped donors. The study was designed to test whether signatures of past pathogen exposure could be identified by cataloging public T cell receptors. The study profiled the T cell repertoires of hundreds of subjects by immunosequencing and related them to cytomegalovirus serostatus. A separate validation cohort of some 130 different subjects was used in addition to the approximately 610-subject first cohort. The study combined high-throughput TCR immunosequencing, statistical association of individual TCRs with disease status, and machine learning to predict cytomegalovirus infection status. A later analysis re-analyzed previously published TCR beta repertoires from 660 or so donors and added high-resolution HLA genotyping to study TCR occurrence patterns. In the later analysis, no new phenotypic data were used to find candidate immune exposures; instead, reliance was placed on TCR beta sequences and their occurrence across donors. An earlier analysis of several hundred of the donors applied high-throughput TCR beta sequencing to assess whether each TCR beta V gene segment acted as functional or pseudogenic. Alongside the repertoire data, information on donor age, sex, ethnicity and CMV serostatus was compiled. Genome-wide SNP genotypes for about 65% of the 666 donors were used in a later genetic analysis, which treated that subset as a discovery cohort. All discovery cohort repertoires had been generated using a single sequencing platform. Both class I and class II loci were covered by HLA typing, at four-digit resolution. The number of typed donors differed by locus: roughly 629-640 for A, B, C, DRB1 and DQB1; 522 for DQA1; over 600 for DPA1; and some 450 for DPB1. Roughly five DR-DQ haplotypes were handled as single units for association and clustering, since linkage in the cohort was strong. On average, roughly 250,000 unique TCR beta nucleotide sequences were sequenced per donor among 350 to 400 genotyped donors of the cohort, with around 19% of those sequences being non-productive. What the research found in general, with its limitations: Correlated functional status among segregating V segments might be attributable to linkage disequilibrium, but an unknown experimental factor could not be ruled out. A later analysis associated approximately 17,000 TCR beta sequences with specific HLA alleles at a false discovery rate of 0.05. Most CMV-associated TCR beta chains appeared to be HLA-restricted in a later analysis, and the HLA associations seemed to be driven largely by CMV exposure. A group of highly shared sequence variants was considered likely to be a technical artifact of the sequencing pipeline. While some public TCRs were present in many individuals, most TCR sequences turned up only very rarely across donors. In a later analysis, HLA-associated TCR beta chains showed more clonal expansion and lower generation probabilities than non-associated chains that were equally common. The earlier analysis of 587 of the donors excluded 15 to 20 rarely observed V segments, including chromosome 9 orphons, because counts were too low. A later analysis reported that several top co-occurrence clusters appeared linked to parvovirus B19, influenza, CMV and Epstein-Barr virus. A later analysis found that TCR association rates varied across HLA loci, with DRB1 alleles showing the most associated TCRs and HLA-C alleles the fewest. The authors suggested that the approach could potentially be generalized to other disease states and immunological phenotypes. In a later genetic analysis, a missense DCLRE1C variant was associated with V-gene and J-gene trimming of TCR beta chains, and the association was replicated in an independent cohort. When HLA alleles, especially DR and DQ, strongly co-occurred, attributing TCR associations to individual alleles was difficult. Sequencing depth was assumed to be roughly uniform across donors in the presence/absence analyses, though that assumption may not hold. The classifier was reported to diagnose cytomegalovirus status with high specificity and sensitivity in both the original cohort and the validation cohort. In vitro tests confirmed that three of the cytomegalovirus-associated TCR beta chains recognize cytomegalovirus antigens. A later genetic analysis reported fewer N-insertions in productive TCRs among donors in an Asian-associated ancestry cluster than the approximately 670-donor mean. CMV serostatus was the only immune exposure information available for the cohort. The study listed 164 TCR beta chains as associated with cytomegalovirus. In this cohort, only TCR beta chains were sequenced, and detectable features were limited by the absence of alpha or paired-chain data. In an earlier analysis of around 600 of the donors, most TCR beta V segments were observed in productive rearrangements about 90% or about 30% of the time, broadly matching IMGT annotations. A further reported finding was that TCR beta sequences accurately predicted the HLA-A and HLA-B alleles for most subjects in the first cohort. HLA typing was unavailable for some donors at each locus, so association tests used only the typed subset.

The method behind the library was the immunoSEQ multiplex PCR assay. For the multiplex PCR, a mixture combining 60 forward primers for TCR Vbeta segments and 13 reverse primers for TCR Jbeta segments was used. The CDR3 region of rearranged TCR beta genes was amplified from genomic DNA by a multiplex PCR assay. On the Illumina HiSeq System, the amplified TCR beta libraries were sequenced as 87-base-pair reads. The authors' pipeline ran thus. A later analysis tallied 75 million to 95 million unique TCR beta chains across the 660 or so repertoires, and about 12 million of those chains were shared by two or more donors. To remove PCR and sequencing errors, raw reads were error-corrected and collapsed into unique sequences using a nearest-neighbor algorithm that merged closely related sequences. To assign V, D and J gene segments, CDR3 sequences were aligned to IMGT reference sequences. For a sequence to be retained, at least a six-nucleotide match to both a V gene segment and a J gene segment was required. Rearrangements were called productive when the CDR3 lacked stop codons and stayed in frame with V and J; all others were non-productive. Following IMGT convention, CDR3 was defined as the stretch from the second conserved V-encoded cysteine to the conserved J-encoded phenylalanine. In an earlier analysis of 550 to 650 of the donors, sequences lacking an unambiguous match to a single V gene segment were excluded. An earlier analysis of a few hundred of the donors called V segments functional above 56.7% productive rearrangements and segregating when the between-donor standard deviation exceeded 5%. A statistical classification framework was built for diagnosing cytomegalovirus status from the catalog of TCR beta chain sequences. In a later analysis, TCR nucleotide sequences were compared against IMGT/GENE-DB human TR gene sequences so that V and J genes could be assigned. The TCRdist pipeline was used in a later analysis to assign CDR3 sequences and most-parsimonious VDJ recombination scenarios. In a later analysis, each TCR beta chain was defined by its CDR3 amino acid sequence together with its V-gene family, and reads without a unique V-gene family were excluded. A later analysis removed 450 to 600 highly shared, low-generation-probability nucleotide sequences to deal with suspected cross-contamination and a sequencing artifact. For each public chain, a later analysis derived a clonal expansion index from normalized ranks of inferred template counts within each repertoire. Generation probabilities in a later analysis came from a VDJ recombination model fitted to out-of-frame rearrangements, and those results were checked against IGoR. A later analysis scored TCR-TCR, TCR-HLA and TCR-CMV co-occurrence with hypergeometric tests, applying a repertoire-size bias correction to TCR pairs. To estimate false discovery rates, a later analysis permuted the HLA or CMV assignments 20 times. In a later analysis, co-occurring TCRs were grouped using DBSCAN, and TCRdist sequence similarity was added for clustering within HLA-allele-positive subsets. For co-occurrence clustering, repertoires with fewer than 30,000 or more than 120,000 public chains were excluded, along with roughly 5 repertoires with anomalous nucleotide sharing. TCRdb took this table from immuneACCESS and kept in-frame rearrangements with V and J called. Such tables lack part of the clones; where checked against another copy, unresolved V genes explain under half of the gap, and the rest is unexplained. V, J and clone size are those of that table, while D and trimming were read from the DNA. The sample yields about 180,000 clones; 70% to 85% were counted once. The top ten hold 0.69% of the sample.

Details on this clone: Its specific antigen is unknown. No quality values exist for individual bases; no much larger clone is one base distant.

The cohort comprised hundreds of healthy bone marrow donors. All cohort members were sampled while nominally healthy, although unrecorded immune exposures were likely present. The donor tested CMV seronegative and was one of the 352 seronegative cohort members. Every donor gave a peripheral blood sample, and the peripheral blood mononuclear cells from that sample were used for TCR beta sequencing. The Qiagen DNeasy Blood Extraction Kit was used to extract genomic DNA from the blood cell samples. Source material: PBMCs. The TCR originated in a woman in her thirties or forties in good health and CMV-seronegative.

The CDR3 region has the sequence CASSLGLAGVNEQYF. The DNA sequence follows: TGTGCCAGCAGTTTAGGACTAGCGGGGGTCAACGAGCAGTACTTC. This chain joins TRBV27 to TRBJ2-7; 13 bases in the middle match TRBD2. The CDR3 runs 15 residues from the cysteine to the phenylalanine. Kept here is only the CDR3 DNA, which spans 45 bases and is read in frame from base 1. Sequences MNHEY (CDR1) and SMNVEV (CDR2) are obtained from the germline V gene (reference sequence). Germline trimming: 2 bases from V, 5 bases from J; junction bases outside gene matches: 3.